This T cell receptor beta chain was sequenced during a study of Ad26.COV2.S vaccination and SARS-CoV-2 variants. Overall study results and limits: Spike-specific TCR breadth was greater after Ad26.COV2.S than placebo.

The assay was immunoSEQ multiplex PCR, and TCRdb's table has in-frame clones only and misses some. The sample contains some 250,000 clones, 70% to 90% of which appear only once. Trimming pared 3 bases from V and 2 bases from J, leaving 20 bases between. CDR1 MGHRA and CDR2 YSYEKL come from the germline V gene. The CDR3 extends over 17 amino acids. Comment on this clone: Its antigen remains unidentified.

Treatment: around 19 received Ad26.COV2.S at low or high dose, single or two shots; about 5 received placebo; per-sample allocation not given. It was on day 63 after the first vaccine or placebo injection that samples were taken. The receptor's source is a person between 18 and 65 years old who received the Ad26.COV2.S COVID-19 vaccine or a placebo. This specimen consisted of peripheral blood, obtained in a trial of Ad26.COV2.S vaccine versus placebo. This sequence joins TRBV4-1 and TRBJ2-7; the D gene is possibly TRBD2 (5 bases). The CDR3 DNA sequence: TGCGCCAGCAGCCAGGAGGCGAAAAGCGCAGGCCCCTACGAGCAGTACTTC. Protein: CASSQEAKSAGPYEQYF.